This entry lists 18 T cell receptor beta chains sequenced from one sample in a study of identical twins. TCRdb reprocessed the 5' RACE reads via MiXCR and lists one record per CDR3 protein. The profile covers just under 550,000 distinct CDR3 sequences, with roughly 15% appearing a single time and about 0.47% taken by the ten largest. These data are also associated with another study on yellow fever vaccine responses in identical twins.

Source material: CD4+ T cells sorted from blood. These receptors were taken from a woman aged 18-30 years in good health.

CDR3 bases: TGCAGTGCCAAGGGGCGGTCCTATGGCTACACCTTC. This codes for CSAKGRSYGYTF. The J gene is TRBJ1-2, the V gene TRBV20-1; maybe TRBD1 (5 bases). The CDR3 extends over 12 amino acids. The germline CDR1 and CDR2 sequences are DFQATT and SNEGSKA (reference sequence). Trimming left V 6 bases short and J 4 bases short, with 12 bases between.

The chain recombines TRBV30 with TRBJ2-3; D gene unclear. This CDR3 spans 11 amino acids. Germline CDR1 and CDR2: GTSNPN and SVGIG (reference sequence). Trimming stripped 3 bases from V and 3 bases from J, with 4 bases between. For the CDR3, the DNA is TGTGCCTGGAGACGGACAGATACGCAGTATTTT. Translated, it gives CAWRRTDTQYF. The full variable domain, completed using reference TRBV30 and TRBJ2-3, is SQTIHQWPATLVQPVGSPLSLECTVEGTSNPNLYWYRQAAGRGLQLLFYSVGIGQISSEVPQNLSASRPQDRQFILSSKKLLLSDSGFYLCAWRRTDTQYFGPGTRLTVL.

This clonotype occurred a few times. The gene calls are TRBV12-3 or TRBV12-4 and TRBJ1-3, with 7 bases identical to TRBD1. CDR3 length: 15 amino acids. V shed 5 bases and J 3 bases; nucleotides not matched to a gene: 7. CDR3 in DNA: TGTGCCAGCAGTCCGGACAGGAGAATTGGAAACACCATATATTTT. It yields the protein CASSPDRRIGNTIYF.

The gene calls are TRBV12-3 or TRBV12-4 and TRBJ2-1; D is uncertain. There are 13 residues in the CDR3. The V gene lost 6 bases and the J gene lost 7 bases, with 13 bases spanning the gap. DNA for the CDR3: TGTGCCAGCAGACTGATGGTTGGGAATGAGCAGTTCTTC. Translating gives CASRLMVGNEQFF.

The sample holds a few counts of this clonotype. The gene calls are TRBV5-5 and TRBJ2-7; 7 bases map to TRBD1. The CDR3 contains 15 residues. The trim removed 6 bases at V and 4 bases at J, leaving 13 bases unmatched. Germline CDR1 and CDR2: SGHKS and YYEKEE (reference sequence). As DNA, the CDR3 is TGTGCCAGCACCTCACGACAGGGATGGGTTTACGAGCAGTACTTC. It codes for CASTSRQGWVYEQYF.

The CDR3 bases are TGTGCCACCAGTCGGGGCACCGGGGAGCTGTTTTTT. It encodes CATSRGTGELFF. The V call is TRBV24-1, the J call TRBJ2-2, with D possibly matching TRBD2 (5 bases). This CDR3 is built from 12 residues. Per germline, CDR1 KGHDR and CDR2 SFDVKD. V lost 6 bases and J 4 bases, leaving 5 bases between the germline ends.

The sample holds a few counts of this clonotype. The V gene is TRBV4-1, the J gene TRBJ1-2; D gene unclear. This CDR3 has 16 amino acids. CDR1 and CDR2 from the germline V gene are MGHRA and YSYEKL. Trimming stripped 1 base from V and 3 bases from J, with 15 bases between. The DNA of the CDR3 is TGCGCCAGCAGCCAAGGCCTAGCGCAGTTCCACTATGGCTACACCTTC. It codes for CASSQGLAQFHYGYTF.

For this clonotype: A read error is possible here, since a much larger clone lies one base away. This chain joins TRBV12-3 or TRBV12-4 and TRBJ1-5; D gene ambiguous. There are 13 residues in the CDR3. V gave up 3 bases and J gave up 5 bases, with 8 bases separating them. The CDR3 region is CASSLGSHQPQHF. DNA of the CDR3: TGTGCCAGCAGTTTGGGGAGCCATCAGCCCCAGCATTTT.

This clonotype was detected only a few times. The chain carries TRBV12-3 or TRBV12-4 and TRBJ2-7; TRBD1 matches at 9 bases. The V gene end was trimmed by 6 bases and the J gene end by 1 base; junction bases not matched to a gene: 10. The CDR3 runs 16 residues. CDR3: CASSHPAGTGSYEQYF. The CDR3 bases are TGTGCCAGCAGCCATCCAGCCGGGACAGGGTCCTACGAGCAGTACTTC.

This clonotype was counted only a few times. The chain employs TRBV5-5 and TRBJ2-3, with D unclear. This CDR3 region has 13 residues. Trimming cost V 4 bases and J 5 bases, with 11 bases left between them. Germline V gene sequence: CDR1 SGHKS, CDR2 YYEKEE (reference sequence). The CDR3 DNA reads TGTGCCAGCAGCAAGATGCTGGAAGATACGCAGTATTTT. As protein: CASSKMLEDTQYF.

The chain carries TRBV28 and TRBJ1-5, with D maybe TRBD1 (6 bases). Trimming left V 6 bases short and J 4 bases short, with 16 bases between. In germline, CDR1 is MDHEN, CDR2 SYDVKM. This CDR3 has 15 residues. CDR3 nucleotide sequence: TGTGCCAGCAGCTCCTCGGGGGGGACAAATCAGCCCCAGCATTTT. This gives the protein CASSSSGGTNQPQHF.

V and J are TRBV12-3 or TRBV12-4 and TRBJ2-1; TRBD2 matches 12 bases. The CDR3 length is 15 residues. V shed 6 bases, J shed 9 bases, and the junction held 9 bases outside the gene matches. The CDR3 reads CASRVTSGRMGEQFF. CDR3 in DNA: TGTGCCAGCAGGGTGACTAGCGGGAGAATGGGTGAGCAGTTCTTC.

The chain uses TRBV7-9 and TRBJ1-1; TRBD1 is a possible D gene (5 bases). Trimming removed 3 bases from V and 10 bases from J, with 18 bases in between. CDR1 is SEHNR and CDR2 is FQNEAQ in the germline V gene (reference sequence). The CDR3 is made up of 14 amino acids. The CDR3 DNA is TGTGCCAGCAGCTTCGGGGGGAGTAACGGTGGAGCTTTCTTT. Its protein is CASSFGGSNGGAFF.

A few counts support this clonotype. The chain employs TRBV5-5 and TRBJ2-2; possible D gene TRBD1, 5 bases. Per the germline V gene, CDR1 is SGHKS and CDR2 is YYEKEE (reference sequence). There are 16 residues in the CDR3. The V end was cut by 4 bases, the J end by 0 bases, with 13 bases between. The CDR3 DNA reads as TGTGCCAGCAGCCCAATTCAGGGTACGAACACCGGGGAGCTGTTTTTT. Its protein is CASSPIQGTNTGELFF.

This clonotype came up a few times. The J gene is TRBJ2-2, the V gene TRBV9, with D possibly being TRBD2 (7 bases). The length of the CDR3 is 16 residues. V lost 5 bases and J lost 2, with 16 bases in between. Germline V CDR1 and CDR2: SGDLS, YYNGEE. CDR3 bases: TGTGCCAGCAGGGCCCAGGGAGGGGGTAACACCGGGGAGCTGTTTTTT. Protein product: CASRAQGGGNTGELFF. Drawing the rest from reference TRBV9 and TRBJ2-2, the complete variable domain is DSGVTQTPKHLITATGQRVTLRCSPRSGDLSVYWYQQSLDQGLQFLIQYYNGEERAKGNILERFSAQQFPDLHSELNLSSLELGDSALYFCASRAQGGGNTGELFFGEGSRLTVL.

This clonotype has a handful of counts. The J gene is TRBJ2-2, the V gene TRBV14, with 8 positions matching TRBD2. J lost 7 bases, V lost 1 base, and 5 bases had no gene match. This CDR3 contains 15 residues. Germline V gene data show CDR1 as SGHDN and CDR2 as FVKESK. The CDR3 sequence: CASSQVGLDVGELFF. Written as DNA, the CDR3 is TGTGCCAGCAGCCAAGTGGGACTAGATGTCGGGGAGCTGTTTTTT.

Details on this clonotype: This may be a read error: a much more frequent sequence differs by one nucleotide. This chain uses TRBV10-3 with TRBJ2-2, with D perhaps matching TRBD2 (5 bases). There are 12 residues in the CDR3. CDR1 is ENHRY and CDR2 is SYGVKD in the germline V gene. CDR3 bases: TGTGCCATCAGTGAGACCACCGGGGAGCTGATTTTT. Protein product: CAISETTGELIF.

The chain uses TRBV2 and TRBJ1-3, with D perhaps matching TRBD1 (5 bases). Looked up from germline, CDR1 is SNHLY and CDR2 is FYNNEI. V lost 4 bases to trimming and J lost 3 bases, with 10 bases between them. The CDR3 is 14 residues long. The CDR3 region has the DNA TGTGCCAGCAGTGGGGGGAGCATTGGAAACACCATATATTTT. This gives the protein CASSGGSIGNTIYF.